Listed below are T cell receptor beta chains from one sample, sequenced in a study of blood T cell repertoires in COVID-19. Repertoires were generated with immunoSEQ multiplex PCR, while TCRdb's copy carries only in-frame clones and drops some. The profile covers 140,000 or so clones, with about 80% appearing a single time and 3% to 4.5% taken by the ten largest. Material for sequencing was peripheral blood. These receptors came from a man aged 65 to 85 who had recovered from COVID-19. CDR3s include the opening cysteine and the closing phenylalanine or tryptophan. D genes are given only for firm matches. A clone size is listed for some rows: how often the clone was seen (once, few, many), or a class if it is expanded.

CDR3aa: CASNALGLAADPGGTDTQYF
CDR3nt: TGTGCCAGTAATGCTCTCGGACTAGCGGCTGACCCAGGGGGGACAGATACGCAGTATTTT
j_gene: TRBJ2-3
v_gene: TRBV19
len: 20
abundance: few
d_gene: TRBD2

CDR3aa: CACKVRGGKLFF
CDR3nt: TGTGCCTGTAAAGTAAGGGGTGGAAAACTGTTTTTT
j_gene: TRBJ1-4
v_gene: TRBV30
len: 12
abundance: -
d_gene: -

CDR3aa: CASQELVGTDTQYF
CDR3nt: TGTGCCAGTCAAGAGCTTGTTGGCACAGATACGCAGTATTTT
j_gene: TRBJ2-3
v_gene: TRBV27
len: 14
abundance: -
d_gene: -

CDR3aa: CASSGTTGADEQYF
CDR3nt: TGTGCCAGCTCAGGCACCACAGGGGCTGACGAGCAGTACTTC
j_gene: TRBJ2-7
v_gene: TRBV18
len: 14
abundance: -
d_gene: TRBD1

CDR3aa: CASSPTPPGTQYF
CDR3nt: TGTGCCAGCAGTCCCACACCTCCGGGAACGCAGTATTTT
j_gene: TRBJ2-3
v_gene: TRBV27
len: 13
abundance: medium-sized
d_gene: -

CDR3aa: CASSYSNRRGGEQYF
CDR3nt: TGTGCCAGCAGTTACTCGAATCGCAGGGGCGGCGAGCAGTACTTC
j_gene: TRBJ2-7
v_gene: TRBV6-6
len: 15
abundance: -
d_gene: -

CDR3aa: CASSFELAGGVQYF
CDR3nt: TGCGCCAGCAGCTTTGAACTAGCGGGAGGTGTGCAGTACTTC
j_gene: TRBJ2-7
v_gene: TRBV5-1
len: 14
abundance: -
d_gene: TRBD2

CDR3aa: CASTRQGWNTEAFF
CDR3nt: TGTGCCAGTACCAGACAGGGGTGGAACACTGAAGCTTTCTTT
j_gene: TRBJ1-1
v_gene: TRBV19
len: 14
abundance: few
d_gene: TRBD1

CDR3aa: CASSPTGAGTGELFF
CDR3nt: TGTGCCAGCTCACCAACGGGAGCTGGCACCGGGGAGCTGTTTTTT
j_gene: TRBJ2-2
v_gene: TRBV18
len: 15
abundance: -
d_gene: -

CDR3aa: CASSQDGGYGYTF
CDR3nt: TGCGCCAGCTCCCAAGACGGGGGCTATGGCTACACCTTC
j_gene: TRBJ1-2
v_gene: TRBV5-1
len: 13
abundance: many
d_gene: -

CDR3aa: CASSLTGTETYEQYF
CDR3nt: TGTGCCAGCAGCTTAACCGGGACTGAGACCTACGAGCAGTACTTC
j_gene: TRBJ2-7
v_gene: TRBV7-2
len: 15
abundance: -
d_gene: -

CDR3aa: CASSEKPDTQYF
CDR3nt: TGTGCCAGCAGCGAGAAACCAGATACGCAGTATTTT
j_gene: TRBJ2-3
v_gene: TRBV7-6
len: 12
abundance: -
d_gene: -

CDR3aa: CASSQDTVAGSTDTQYF
CDR3nt: TGTGCCAGCAGCCAAGATACGGTCGCAGGGTCCACAGATACGCAGTATTTT
j_gene: TRBJ2-3
v_gene: TRBV3-1/TRBV3-2
len: 17
abundance: -
d_gene: -

CDR3aa: CASSPGQGAFEKLFF
CDR3nt: TGTGCCAGCAGTCCGGGACAGGGTGCGTTTGAAAAACTGTTTTTT
j_gene: TRBJ1-4
v_gene: TRBV6-2/TRBV6-3
len: 15
abundance: once
d_gene: TRBD1

CDR3aa: CASSEGGRSRGYTF
CDR3nt: TGTGCCAGCAGTGAAGGAGGTAGGAGTCGAGGCTACACCTTC
j_gene: TRBJ1-2
v_gene: TRBV6-1
len: 14
abundance: -
d_gene: -

CDR3aa: CASSLDRAEKLFF
CDR3nt: TGTGCCAGCAGCTTAGACAGGGCTGAAAAACTGTTTTTT
j_gene: TRBJ1-4
v_gene: TRBV7-2
len: 13
abundance: -
d_gene: -

CDR3aa: CASSLLAGGFGELFF
CDR3nt: TGTGCCAGCAGCCTACTAGCGGGAGGATTCGGGGAGCTGTTTTTT
j_gene: TRBJ2-2
v_gene: TRBV14
len: 15
abundance: -
d_gene: TRBD2

CDR3aa: CASRAGSYNEQFF
CDR3nt: TGCGCCAGCAGGGCGGGTTCCTACAATGAGCAGTTCTTC
j_gene: TRBJ2-1
v_gene: TRBV5-1
len: 13
abundance: -
d_gene: -

CDR3aa: CASSQETGDYNQPQHF
CDR3nt: TGCGCCAGCAGCCAAGAGACAGGGGACTACAATCAGCCCCAGCATTTT
j_gene: TRBJ1-5
v_gene: TRBV4-1
len: 16
abundance: -
d_gene: TRBD1

CDR3aa: CASSFDPTGIYGYTF
CDR3nt: TGTGCCAGCAGCTTCGATCCGACGGGGATCTATGGCTACACCTTC
j_gene: TRBJ1-2
v_gene: TRBV7-2
len: 15
abundance: -
d_gene: -

CDR3aa: CASSTWTGKVNYGYTF
CDR3nt: TGTGCCAGCAGCACCTGGACAGGGAAGGTTAACTATGGCTACACCTTC
j_gene: TRBJ1-2
v_gene: TRBV7-2
len: 16
abundance: -
d_gene: TRBD1

CDR3aa: CATRRTDSSGANVLTF
CDR3nt: TGTGCCACCAGGAGGACAGACAGCTCTGGGGCCAACGTCCTGACTTTC
j_gene: TRBJ2-6
v_gene: TRBV24-1
len: 16
abundance: -
d_gene: -

CDR3aa: CASSSTPGLAEIYNEQFF
CDR3nt: TGCGCCAGCAGCTCGACTCCGGGACTAGCGGAGATTTACAATGAGCAGTTCTTC
j_gene: TRBJ2-1
v_gene: TRBV5-1
len: 18
abundance: -
d_gene: TRBD2

CDR3aa: CASNPDLAGSYEQYF
CDR3nt: TGCGCCAGCAACCCAGACTTAGCGGGAAGTTACGAGCAGTACTTC
j_gene: TRBJ2-7
v_gene: TRBV5-1
len: 15
abundance: -
d_gene: TRBD2

CDR3aa: CAYSPESYQSYEQYF
CDR3nt: TGTGCCTACTCACCCGAGTCCTATCAATCCTACGAGCAGTACTTC
j_gene: TRBJ2-7
v_gene: TRBV30
len: 15
abundance: -
d_gene: -

CDR3aa: CASSFQGNPYEQYF
CDR3nt: TGTGCCAGCAGCTTCCAGGGGAATCCCTACGAGCAGTACTTC
j_gene: TRBJ2-7
v_gene: TRBV5-8
len: 14
abundance: -
d_gene: -

CDR3aa: CASSPSPGYNQPQHF
CDR3nt: TGTGCCAGCAGTCCCTCCCCAGGGTACAATCAGCCCCAGCATTTT
j_gene: TRBJ1-5
v_gene: TRBV27
len: 15
abundance: -
d_gene: -

CDR3aa: CASSPSSFSGMNEQYF
CDR3nt: TGTGCCAGCAGCCCCTCCTCTTTCTCAGGGATGAACGAGCAGTACTTC
j_gene: TRBJ2-7
v_gene: TRBV7-9
len: 16
abundance: -
d_gene: -

CDR3aa: CASSESSGPSTDTQYF
CDR3nt: TGTGCCAGCAGTGAATCTAGCGGCCCTAGCACAGATACGCAGTATTTT
j_gene: TRBJ2-3
v_gene: TRBV6-1
len: 16
abundance: -
d_gene: TRBD2

CDR3aa: CASSITGRAFNEQFF
CDR3nt: TGTGCCAGTAGTATTACCGGGAGGGCCTTTAATGAGCAGTTCTTC
j_gene: TRBJ2-1
v_gene: TRBV19
len: 15
abundance: -
d_gene: TRBD2

CDR3aa: CASSQIAGEGSETQYF
CDR3nt: TGCGCCAGCAGCCAAATAGCGGGAGAGGGTTCGGAGACCCAGTACTTC
j_gene: TRBJ2-5
v_gene: TRBV4-1
len: 16
abundance: -
d_gene: TRBD2

CDR3aa: CASSVAGTGHNEQFF
CDR3nt: TGTGCCAGCAGCGTAGCCGGGACAGGGCACAATGAGCAGTTCTTC
j_gene: TRBJ2-1
v_gene: TRBV9
len: 15
abundance: -
d_gene: TRBD1

CDR3aa: CAISGLDPRGTEAFF
CDR3nt: TGTGCCATCAGTGGGTTGGACCCCAGGGGGACTGAAGCTTTCTTT
j_gene: TRBJ1-1
v_gene: TRBV10-3
len: 15
abundance: -
d_gene: TRBD1

CDR3aa: CASSLPGQDYEQYF
CDR3nt: TGTGCCAGCAGCTTACCGGGACAGGATTACGAGCAGTACTTC
j_gene: TRBJ2-7
v_gene: TRBV11-2
len: 14
abundance: -
d_gene: TRBD1

CDR3aa: CATSRDTGAKAQYF
CDR3nt: TGTGCCACCAGCAGAGACACAGGAGCGAAGGCCCAGTACTTC
j_gene: TRBJ2-5
v_gene: TRBV15
len: 14
abundance: -
d_gene: -

CDR3aa: CASSPRDRGNTEAFF
CDR3nt: TGTGCCAGCAGCCCCCGGGACAGGGGAAACACTGAAGCTTTCTTT
j_gene: TRBJ1-1
v_gene: TRBV6-2/TRBV6-3
len: 15
abundance: few
d_gene: TRBD1

CDR3aa: CASSPAGRSTDTQYF
CDR3nt: TGTGCCAGCAGCCCGGCGGGCAGAAGCACAGATACGCAGTATTTT
j_gene: TRBJ2-3
v_gene: TRBV5-6
len: 15
abundance: -
d_gene: -

CDR3aa: CASSWAPTDEKLFF
CDR3nt: TGCGCCAGCAGCTGGGCACCGACAGATGAAAAACTGTTTTTT
j_gene: TRBJ1-4
v_gene: TRBV5-1
len: 14
abundance: -
d_gene: -

CDR3aa: CATSSGLAGGHQETQYF
CDR3nt: TGTGCCACCAGCAGCGGACTAGCGGGAGGGCACCAAGAGACCCAGTACTTC
j_gene: TRBJ2-5
v_gene: TRBV15
len: 17
abundance: once
d_gene: TRBD2

CDR3aa: CASSFGNTEAFF
CDR3nt: TGCGCCAGCAGCTTCGGGAACACTGAAGCTTTCTTT
j_gene: TRBJ1-1
v_gene: TRBV5-1
len: 12
abundance: -
d_gene: -

CDR3aa: CASSLGVSGGYQETQYF
CDR3nt: TGTGCCAGCAGCTTAGGGGTTAGCGGGGGTTACCAAGAGACCCAGTACTTC
j_gene: TRBJ2-5
v_gene: TRBV11-2
len: 17
abundance: -
d_gene: TRBD2

CDR3aa: CASSVQTGGKQQETQYF
CDR3nt: TGTGCCAGCAGTGTCCAGACAGGGGGGAAACAACAAGAGACCCAGTACTTC
j_gene: TRBJ2-5
v_gene: TRBV6-1
len: 17
abundance: -
d_gene: TRBD1

CDR3aa: CSLGDLGFTEAFF
CDR3nt: TGCAGCCTCGGGGATCTAGGATTCACTGAAGCTTTCTTT
j_gene: TRBJ1-1
v_gene: TRBV29-1
len: 13
abundance: -
d_gene: -

CDR3aa: CATSDFWTPNEQFF
CDR3nt: TGTGCCACCAGTGATTTTTGGACACCGAATGAGCAGTTCTTC
j_gene: TRBJ2-1
v_gene: TRBV24-1
len: 14
abundance: few
d_gene: -

CDR3aa: CASGQGGVNTEAFF
CDR3nt: TGCGCCAGCGGACAAGGGGGGGTGAACACTGAAGCTTTCTTT
j_gene: TRBJ1-1
v_gene: TRBV5-1
len: 14
abundance: -
d_gene: -

CDR3aa: CATSRDRGEDTQYF
CDR3nt: TGTGCCACCAGCAGAGATCGGGGAGAAGATACGCAGTATTTT
j_gene: TRBJ2-3
v_gene: TRBV15
len: 14
abundance: -
d_gene: -

CDR3aa: CASRGDRGQAGELFF
CDR3nt: TGTGCCAGCAGAGGGGACAGAGGACAAGCCGGGGAGCTGTTTTTT
j_gene: TRBJ2-2
v_gene: TRBV6-5
len: 15
abundance: few
d_gene: TRBD1

CDR3aa: CASSNGYEQYF
CDR3nt: TGTGCCAGCAGTAACGGCTACGAGCAGTACTTC
j_gene: TRBJ2-7
v_gene: TRBV6-5
len: 11
abundance: -
d_gene: -

CDR3aa: CASSASLAGTGTDTQYF
CDR3nt: TGTGCCAGCAGCGCGTCACTAGCGGGGACGGGCACAGATACGCAGTATTTT
j_gene: TRBJ2-3
v_gene: TRBV9
len: 17
abundance: once
d_gene: TRBD2

CDR3aa: CAWNAGVRDTQYF
CDR3nt: TGTGCCTGGAATGCGGGAGTTAGAGATACGCAGTATTTT
j_gene: TRBJ2-3
v_gene: TRBV30
len: 13
abundance: medium-sized
d_gene: TRBD2

CDR3aa: CASSVGSGSFYEQYF
CDR3nt: TGTGCCAGCAGCGTAGGATCCGGGAGTTTCTACGAGCAGTACTTC
j_gene: TRBJ2-7
v_gene: TRBV9
len: 15
abundance: -
d_gene: -

CDR3aa: CAWSTGRSGTQYF
CDR3nt: TGTGCCTGGAGTACCGGGAGAAGTGGTACGCAGTATTTT
j_gene: TRBJ2-3
v_gene: TRBV30
len: 13
abundance: -
d_gene: -

CDR3aa: CASSQKAGQGAGNEQFF
CDR3nt: TGTGCCAGCAGCCAAAAGGCGGGACAGGGGGCTGGGAATGAGCAGTTCTTC
j_gene: TRBJ2-1
v_gene: TRBV14
len: 17
abundance: -
d_gene: TRBD1

CDR3aa: CASSSGQLAFF
CDR3nt: TGCGCCAGCAGCTCGGGACAACTGGCTTTCTTT
j_gene: TRBJ1-1
v_gene: TRBV5-1
len: 11
abundance: -
d_gene: -

CDR3aa: CASSLGGQVLGYTF
CDR3nt: TGTGCCAGCAGCTTAGGGGGACAGGTCCTAGGCTACACCTTC
j_gene: TRBJ1-2
v_gene: TRBV28
len: 14
abundance: -
d_gene: TRBD1

CDR3aa: CASSLSRGYQETQYF
CDR3nt: TGTGCCAGCAGCTTATCCAGGGGCTACCAAGAGACCCAGTACTTC
j_gene: TRBJ2-5
v_gene: TRBV11-2
len: 15
abundance: once
d_gene: -